This T cell receptor beta chain was identified during a study of blood T cell repertoires in COVID-19. The protocol was immunoSEQ multiplex PCR, while the TCRdb copy is restricted to in-frame clones and leaves out a portion. Of under 450,000 clones listed, approximately 84% were seen once; the top ten hold approximately 3.1%. V lost 5 bases to trimming and J lost 4 bases; unmatched junction nucleotides: 8. The CDR3 contains 15 residues. Germline-derived CDR1 and CDR2 are PRHDT and FYEKMQ (reference sequence). This sequence originates from a woman aged 30 to 39 who had recovered from COVID-19. The sample comprised PBMCs or T cells enriched from blood (not recorded which). This chain joins TRBV13 and TRBJ2-7; 10 nucleotides agree with TRBD1. CDR3 loop: CASSRPGQGPYEQYF. The CDR3 nucleotides read TGTGCCAGCAGCCGCCCGGGACAGGGGCCTTACGAGCAGTACTTC.